This TCR beta chain was sequenced in a study of regulatory T cells in long-lasting Graves disease. Study-wide results and caveats: What was studied was peripheral blood only, and not thyroid tissue.

About this clonotype itself: The target antigen is unknown.

Time point: persistent/refractory GD, antithyroid drugs over 5 years with positive TRAb. Generation of the TCR library employed RNA extracted from PBMCs. Xi'an, China, was home to the endocrinology department that provided patients. EDTA tubes collected nine milliliters of peripheral blood. According to the study, TCR beta libraries were built with iRepertoire HTBI primers and CDR3-region Arm-PCR. Authors' processing steps: Across all samples, more than 60 TRBV segments and 15 or so TRBJ segments were identified. TCRdb re-analysed the multiplex PCR reads in MiXCR, keeping a single row per CDR3 protein. TCRdb's processing, not the study's, gives the V and J calls here. The sample consists of about 430,000 distinct CDR3 sequences, 21% of them appearing once. Trimming stripped 3 bases from V and 1 base from J, with 7 bases between. Looked up from germline, CDR1 is SGHNT and CDR2 is YYREEE (reference sequence). The CDR3 consists of 14 residues.

This rearrangement joins TRBV5-4 to TRBJ2-2; D gene unclear. Sequenced here: peripheral blood mononuclear cells (PBMCs), sampled when the disease was refractory, from a patient treated with antithyroid drugs. The receptor was derived from a female donor with Graves disease. The CDR3 DNA sequence: TGTGCCAGCAGCTACGCTTGGAACACCGGGGAGCTGTTTTTT. It specifies CASSYAWNTGELFF.